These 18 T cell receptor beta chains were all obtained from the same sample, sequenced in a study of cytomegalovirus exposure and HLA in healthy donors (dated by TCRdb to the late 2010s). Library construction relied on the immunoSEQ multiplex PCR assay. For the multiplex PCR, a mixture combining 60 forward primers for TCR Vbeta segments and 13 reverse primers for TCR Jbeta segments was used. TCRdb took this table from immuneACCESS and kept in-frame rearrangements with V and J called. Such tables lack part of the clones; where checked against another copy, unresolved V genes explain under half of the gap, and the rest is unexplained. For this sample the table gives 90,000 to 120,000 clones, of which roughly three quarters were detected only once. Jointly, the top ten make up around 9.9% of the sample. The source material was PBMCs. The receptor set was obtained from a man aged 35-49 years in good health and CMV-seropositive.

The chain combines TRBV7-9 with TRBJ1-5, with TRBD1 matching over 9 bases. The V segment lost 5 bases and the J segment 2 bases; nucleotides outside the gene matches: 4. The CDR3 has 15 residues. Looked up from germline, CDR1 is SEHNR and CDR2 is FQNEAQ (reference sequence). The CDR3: CASSGQGPGNQPQHF. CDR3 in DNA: TGTGCCAGCAGCGGACAGGGGCCGGGCAATCAGCCCCAGCATTTT. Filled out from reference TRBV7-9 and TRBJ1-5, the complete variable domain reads DTGVSQNPRHKITKRGQNVTFRCDPISEHNRLYWYRQTLGQGPEFLTYFQNEAQLEKSRLLSDRFSAERPKGSFSTLEIQRTEQGDSAMYLCASSGQGPGNQPQHFGDGTRLSIL.

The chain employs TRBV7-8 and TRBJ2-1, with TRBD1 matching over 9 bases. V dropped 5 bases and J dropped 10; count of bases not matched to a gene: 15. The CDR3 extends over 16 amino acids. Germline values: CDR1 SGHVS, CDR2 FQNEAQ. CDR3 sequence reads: CASSPRPRQGEREQFF. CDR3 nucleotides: TGTGCCAGCAGCCCCCGCCCCCGACAGGGGGAAAGGGAGCAGTTCTTC.

CDR3 in amino acids: CASSPSGTPRAGELFF. For the CDR3, the DNA is TGTGCCAGCAGCCCATCCGGGACTCCCAGGGCCGGGGAGCTGTTTTTT. V and J are TRBV7-6 and TRBJ2-2; possibly TRBD2 for D (6 bases). Germline values: CDR1 SGHVS, CDR2 FNYEAQ. There are 16 residues in the CDR3. Trimming pared 5 bases from V and 6 bases from J, leaving 19 bases between.

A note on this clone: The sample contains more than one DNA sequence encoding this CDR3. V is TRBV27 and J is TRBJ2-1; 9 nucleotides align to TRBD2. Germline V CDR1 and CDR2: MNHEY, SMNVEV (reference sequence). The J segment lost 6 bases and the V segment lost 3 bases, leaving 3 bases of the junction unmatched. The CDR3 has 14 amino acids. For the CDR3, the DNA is TGTGCCAGCAGTTTGTTAGCGGGAGCCAATGAGCAGTTCTTC. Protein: CASSLLAGANEQFF.

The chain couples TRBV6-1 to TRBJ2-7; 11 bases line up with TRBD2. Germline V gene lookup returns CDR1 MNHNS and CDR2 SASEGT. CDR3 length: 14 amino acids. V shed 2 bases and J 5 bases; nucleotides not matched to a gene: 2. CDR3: CASSETSGSDEQYV. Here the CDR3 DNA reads TGTGCCAGCAGTGAAACTAGCGGGAGTGACGAGCAGTACGTC.

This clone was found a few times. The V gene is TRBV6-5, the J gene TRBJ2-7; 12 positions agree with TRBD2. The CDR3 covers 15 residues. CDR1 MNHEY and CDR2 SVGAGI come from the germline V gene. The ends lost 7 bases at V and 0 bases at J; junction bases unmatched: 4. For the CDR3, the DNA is TGTGCCAGCATCACGACTAGCGGGAGCTCCTACGAGCAGTACTTC. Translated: CASITTSGSSYEQYF.

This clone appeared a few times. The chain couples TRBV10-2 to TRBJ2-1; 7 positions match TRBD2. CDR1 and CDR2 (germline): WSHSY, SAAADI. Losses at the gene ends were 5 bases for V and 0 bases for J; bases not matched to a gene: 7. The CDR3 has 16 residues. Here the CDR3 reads CASSWGLPSSYNEQFF. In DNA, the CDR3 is TGCGCCAGCAGTTGGGGACTACCGAGCTCCTACAATGAGCAGTTCTTC.

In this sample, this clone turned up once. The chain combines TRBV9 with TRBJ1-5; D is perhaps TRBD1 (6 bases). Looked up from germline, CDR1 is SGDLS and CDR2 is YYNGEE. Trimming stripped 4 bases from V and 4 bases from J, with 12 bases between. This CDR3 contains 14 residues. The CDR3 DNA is TGTGCCAGCAGCACCGGGACAAATAATCAGCCCCAGCATTTT. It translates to CASSTGTNNQPQHF.

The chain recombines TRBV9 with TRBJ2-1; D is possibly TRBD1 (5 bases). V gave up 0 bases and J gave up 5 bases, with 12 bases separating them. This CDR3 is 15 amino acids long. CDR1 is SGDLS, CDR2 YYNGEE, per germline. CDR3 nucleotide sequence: TGTGCCAGCAGCGTAGTCGGCAGGGCGGACAATGAGCAGTTCTTC. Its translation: CASSVVGRADNEQFF.

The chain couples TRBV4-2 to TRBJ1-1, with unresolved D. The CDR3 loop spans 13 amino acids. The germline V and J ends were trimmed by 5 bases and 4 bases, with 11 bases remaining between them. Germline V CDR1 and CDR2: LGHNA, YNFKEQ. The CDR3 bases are TGTGCCAGCAGCTATGACACGACCACTGAAGCTTTCTTT. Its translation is CASSYDTTTEAFF.

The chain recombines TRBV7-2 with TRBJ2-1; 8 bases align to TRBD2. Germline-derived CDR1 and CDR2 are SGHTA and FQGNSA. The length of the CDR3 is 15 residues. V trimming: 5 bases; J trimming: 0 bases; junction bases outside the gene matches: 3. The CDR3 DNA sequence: TGTGCCAGCAGCAAAACTAGCGGCTCCTACAATGAGCAGTTCTTC. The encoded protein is CASSKTSGSYNEQFF.

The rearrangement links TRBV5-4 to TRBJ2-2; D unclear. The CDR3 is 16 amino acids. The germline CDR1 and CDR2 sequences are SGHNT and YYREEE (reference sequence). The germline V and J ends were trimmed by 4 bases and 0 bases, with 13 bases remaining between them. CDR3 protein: CASSLRFSPNTGELFF. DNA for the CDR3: TGTGCCAGCAGCCTCCGTTTCTCCCCGAACACCGGGGAGCTGTTTTTT.

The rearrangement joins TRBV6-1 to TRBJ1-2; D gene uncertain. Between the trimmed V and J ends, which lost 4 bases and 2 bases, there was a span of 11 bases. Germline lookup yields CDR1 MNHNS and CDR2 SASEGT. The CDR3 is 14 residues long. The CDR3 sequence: CASSVTVTNYGYTF. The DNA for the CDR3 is TGTGCCAGCAGTGTAACAGTGACCAACTATGGCTACACCTTC.

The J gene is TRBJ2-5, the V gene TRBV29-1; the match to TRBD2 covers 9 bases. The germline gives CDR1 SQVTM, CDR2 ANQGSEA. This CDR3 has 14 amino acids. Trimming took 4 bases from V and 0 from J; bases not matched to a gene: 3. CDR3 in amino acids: CSVGASGNQETQYF. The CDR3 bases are TGCAGCGTTGGGGCTAGCGGGAACCAAGAGACCCAGTACTTC.

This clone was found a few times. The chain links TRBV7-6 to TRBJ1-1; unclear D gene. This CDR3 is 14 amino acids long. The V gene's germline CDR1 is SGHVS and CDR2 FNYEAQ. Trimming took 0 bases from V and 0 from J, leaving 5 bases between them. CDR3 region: CASSLATLNTEAFF. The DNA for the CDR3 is TGTGCCAGCAGCTTAGCCACTTTGAACACTGAAGCTTTCTTT.

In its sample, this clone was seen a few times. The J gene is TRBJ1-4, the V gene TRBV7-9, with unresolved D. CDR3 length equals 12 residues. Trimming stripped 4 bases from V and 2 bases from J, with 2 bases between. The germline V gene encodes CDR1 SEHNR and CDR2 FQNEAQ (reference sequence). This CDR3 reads CASSSTNEKLFF. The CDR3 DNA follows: TGTGCCAGCAGCTCGACTAATGAAAAACTGTTTTTT.

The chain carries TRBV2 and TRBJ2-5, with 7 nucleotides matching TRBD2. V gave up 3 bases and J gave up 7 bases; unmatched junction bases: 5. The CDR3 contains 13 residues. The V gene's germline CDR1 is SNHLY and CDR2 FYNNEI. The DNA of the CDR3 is TGTGCCAGCAGTGATTATCAGCGGGGGACCCAGTACTTC. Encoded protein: CASSDYQRGTQYF.

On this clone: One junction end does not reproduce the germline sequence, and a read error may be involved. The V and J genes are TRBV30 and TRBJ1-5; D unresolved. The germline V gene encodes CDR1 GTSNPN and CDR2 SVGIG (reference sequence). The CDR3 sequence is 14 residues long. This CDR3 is CAWSVAAANQPQNF. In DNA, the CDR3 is TGTGCCTGGAGTGTTGCGGCGGCTAATCAGCCCCAGAATTTT.